The source of this T cell receptor beta chain is a study of blood T cell repertoires in COVID-19. Study-level information: Samples came from the United States, Italy and Spain, spanning acute and convalescent COVID-19. PBMCs, B-cell-depleted T cells, or T cells provided the cDNA or gDNA that made up the material.

Source study methods: How many nucleated cells were present was estimated from reference gene primer amplification. Data came from immunoSEQ multiplex PCR; TCRdb stores just in-frame clones and leaves some out. V and J calls plus clone size are reproduced from that table; the DNA served to infer D and trimming. The sample holds 350,000 to 550,000 clones, more than 85% seen once. From germline, CDR1 is KGHSH and CDR2 LQKENI. The V gene end was trimmed by 2 bases and the J gene end by 2 bases; junction bases not matched to a gene: 11. This CDR3 has 19 residues. The sequenced sample was peripheral blood. V gene TRBV18 combines with J gene TRBJ2-5, with 13 bases fitting TRBD2. This TCR came from a woman between 25 and 40 years old with acute or convalescent COVID-19. CDR3 amino acids: CASSPGGLGTSGKQETQYF. The DNA of the CDR3 is TGTGCCAGCTCACCAGGAGGATTAGGGACTAGCGGGAAGCAAGAGACCCAGTACTTC.